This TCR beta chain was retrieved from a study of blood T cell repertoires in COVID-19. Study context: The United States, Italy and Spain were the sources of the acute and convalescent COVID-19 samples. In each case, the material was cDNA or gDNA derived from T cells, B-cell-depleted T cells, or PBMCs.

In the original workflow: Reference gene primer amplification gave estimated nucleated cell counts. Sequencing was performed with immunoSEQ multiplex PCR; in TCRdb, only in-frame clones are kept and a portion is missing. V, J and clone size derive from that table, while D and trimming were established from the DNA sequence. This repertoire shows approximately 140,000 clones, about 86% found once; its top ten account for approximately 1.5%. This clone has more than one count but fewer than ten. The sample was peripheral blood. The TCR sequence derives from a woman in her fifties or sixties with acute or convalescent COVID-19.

CDR3 DNA: TGTGCCAGCAGACCCGGGACTAGGGGGGATGAGCAGTTCTTC. The encoded protein is CASRPGTRGDEQFF. V usage is TRBV6-5 and J usage is TRBJ2-1; 8 bases fit TRBD2. This CDR3 contains 14 residues. Germline-derived CDR1 and CDR2 are MNHEY and SVGAGI. Germline trimming cut 6 bases from V and 8 bases from J; bases unmatched to any gene: 9.